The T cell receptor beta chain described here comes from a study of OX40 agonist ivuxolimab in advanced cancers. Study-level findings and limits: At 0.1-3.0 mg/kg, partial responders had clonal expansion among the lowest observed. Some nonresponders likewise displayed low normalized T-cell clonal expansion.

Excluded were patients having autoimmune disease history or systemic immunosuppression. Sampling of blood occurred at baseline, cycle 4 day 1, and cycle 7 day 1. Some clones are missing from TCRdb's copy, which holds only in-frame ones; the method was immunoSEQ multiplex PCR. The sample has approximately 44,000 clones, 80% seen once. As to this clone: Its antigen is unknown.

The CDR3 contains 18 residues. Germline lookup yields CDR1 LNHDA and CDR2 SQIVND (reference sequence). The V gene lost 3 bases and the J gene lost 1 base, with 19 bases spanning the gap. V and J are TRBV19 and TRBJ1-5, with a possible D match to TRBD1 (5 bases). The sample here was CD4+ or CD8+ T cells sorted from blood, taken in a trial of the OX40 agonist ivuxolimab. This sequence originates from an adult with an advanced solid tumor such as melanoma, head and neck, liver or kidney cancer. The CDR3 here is CASSIVGDWGISNQPQHF. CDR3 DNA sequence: TGTGCCAGTAGTATTGTGGGGGATTGGGGGATAAGCAATCAGCCCCAGCATTTT.